This T cell receptor beta chain was retrieved from a study of cytomegalovirus exposure and HLA in healthy donors. Study-level results: Rare sequences made up most TCRs, while some public TCRs were found in many donors.

Germline V gives CDR1 GTSNPN, CDR2 SVGIG (reference sequence). V shed 7 bases, J shed 5 bases, and the junction held 13 bases outside the gene matches. The CDR3 totals 14 residues. Amplification used 60 Vbeta primers and 13 Jbeta primers. Method: immunoSEQ multiplex PCR; TCRdb's copy keeps in-frame clones and lacks some. The sample comprises about 120,000 clones, under 85% of which are singletons, and 5.8% rests with the top ten. This clone was counted a single time. Its antigen remains unknown. This chain connects TRBV30 to TRBJ2-5; 7 nucleotides line up with TRBD2. This sequence originates from a man aged 18 to 30 in good health and CMV-seropositive. The sequencing sample was made of PBMCs. CDR3 protein: CAFSLAALFETQYF. The CDR3 DNA reads as TGTGCCTTCTCTCTAGCGGCCCTTTTCGAGACCCAGTACTTC.